Shown below are 24 T cell receptor beta chains from a single sample sequenced in a study of CD8 T cells in ankylosing spondylitis. TCRdb reanalysed the 5' RACE reads using MiXCR and keeps one entry per CDR3 protein. The table lists 90,000 to 100,000 distinct CDR3 sequences, about 8.6% of them singletons. Sample: blood, either unsorted or a sorted T cell fraction (not recorded which). All receptors derive from a male donor with ankylosing spondylitis or in good health (not recorded which).

This clonotype was counted at least ten times. V and J are TRBV4-3 and TRBJ1-4; 7 bases agree with TRBD1. From germline, CDR1 is LGHNA and CDR2 YSLEER. The length of the CDR3 is 14 residues. Unmatched junction bases numbered 2, after V lost 1 base and J lost 6 bases. The CDR3 reads CASSQGQGDEKLFF. Written as DNA, the CDR3 is TGCGCCAGCAGCCAAGGACAGGGAGATGAAAAACTGTTTTTT.

For this clonotype: This clone may be a read error of a much larger clone one base away. J is TRBJ2-5 and V is TRBV20-1; D remains ambiguous. Trimming removed 3 bases at V and 2 bases at J, with 10 bases between. The CDR3 spans 13 residues. The germline CDR1 and CDR2 sequences are DFQATT and SNEGSKA (reference sequence). As DNA, the CDR3 is TGCAGTGCTAGCAATGGAAGGCAAGAGACCCAGTACTTC. It codes for CSASNGRQETQYF.

Ten or more counts support this clonotype. The chain recombines TRBV5-1 with TRBJ2-2; D possibly corresponds to TRBD2 (6 bases). The CDR3 consists of 15 residues. Trimming took 0 bases from V and 5 from J, leaving 11 bases between them. The germline CDR1 and CDR2 sequences are SGHRS and YFSETQ. CDR3 protein: CASSLGDFRTGELFF. Written as DNA, the CDR3 is TGCGCCAGCAGCTTGGGGGACTTTAGGACCGGGGAGCTGTTTTTT.

This clonotype has ten or more counts. J is TRBJ2-1 and V is TRBV10-1; D gene unclear. This CDR3 comprises 13 residues. Looked up from germline, CDR1 is WNHNN and CDR2 is SYGVQD (reference sequence). V lost 3 bases and J 2 bases, leaving 5 bases between the germline ends. CDR3 in DNA: TGCGCCAGCAGTGATGAACCCTACAATGAGCAGTTCTTC. Its protein is CASSDEPYNEQFF.

This clonotype was seen many times. The CDR3 nucleotides are TGCAGTGCTAGGAAAAGGGGCGAAACTGAAGCTTTCTTT. Amino acids: CSARKRGETEAFF. V is TRBV20-1 and J is TRBJ1-1; possible D gene TRBD1, 5 bases. Germline V gene lookup returns CDR1 DFQATT and CDR2 SNEGSKA (reference sequence). Between the trimmed V and J ends, which lost 3 bases and 5 bases, there was a span of 13 bases. CDR3 length: 13 amino acids.

In this sample, this clonotype turned up many times. This chain connects TRBV15 to TRBJ2-1, with 7 positions matching TRBD2. Germline V gene lookup returns CDR1 LNHNV and CDR2 YYDKDF (reference sequence). V dropped 1 base and J dropped 6; count of bases not matched to a gene: 6. CDR3 size: 15 residues. The CDR3 region is CATSRVRLASNEQFF. The CDR3 bases are TGTGCCACCAGCAGAGTACGACTAGCCAGCAATGAGCAGTTCTTC.

The chain combines TRBV4-2 with TRBJ2-4; D is uncertain. There are 14 residues in the CDR3. Trimming stripped 1 base from V and 10 bases from J, with 14 bases between. Germline CDR1 and CDR2: LGHNA and YNFKEQ. The CDR3 DNA sequence: TGTGCCAGCAGCCAAGGGGAAGTAACTTCTATTCAGTACTTC. The encoded protein is CASSQGEVTSIQYF.

In its sample, this clonotype was seen many times. The genes are TRBV6-2 or TRBV6-3 and TRBJ2-1; perhaps TRBD1 as D (5 bases). The germline V gene has CDR1 MNHEY and CDR2 SVGEGT. Trimming removed 0 bases from V and 0 bases from J, with 9 bases in between. The CDR3 sequence is 16 residues long. CDR3 sequence (DNA): TGTGCCAGCAGTTACTCGGCAGGACACTCCTACAATGAGCAGTTCTTC. This sequence encodes CASSYSAGHSYNEQFF.

This clonotype was detected many times. This chain uses TRBV19 with TRBJ1-4; D unclear. The CDR3 is made up of 12 amino acids. V gave up 5 bases and J gave up 11 bases, with 12 bases separating them. Per the germline V gene, CDR1 is LNHDA and CDR2 is SQIVND (reference sequence). The CDR3 bases are TGTGCCAGTAGTCCCCAGGAGGCTAAACTGTTTTTT. Its translation: CASSPQEAKLFF.

This clonotype was counted ten times or more. The chain employs TRBV5-1 and TRBJ2-7, with D perhaps TRBD1 or TRBD2 (5 bases each). Germline values: CDR1 SGHRS, CDR2 YFSETQ. The CDR3 is 13 residues long. With 4 bases removed from V and 5 bases from J, the gap between germline ends came to 13 bases. The CDR3 spells CASSRQGTDEQYF. CDR3 coding DNA: TGCGCCAGCAGCAGACAAGGGACGGACGAGCAGTACTTC.

Ten or more counts support this clonotype. The chain is built from TRBV7-2 and TRBJ2-1, with TRBD1 matching over 8 bases. Germline-derived CDR1 and CDR2 are SGHTA and FQGNSA. With V trimmed by 0 bases and J by 8 bases, 9 bases remained unmatched. The CDR3 consists of 16 residues. The chain's CDR3 is CASSLAWWTGKDEQFF. Written as DNA, the CDR3 is TGTGCCAGCAGCTTAGCTTGGTGGACAGGGAAAGATGAGCAGTTCTTC.

At least ten counts were recorded for this clonotype. The J gene is TRBJ1-2, the V gene TRBV6-5, with D uncertain. Trimming stripped 0 bases from V and 8 bases from J, with 13 bases between. The CDR3 sequence is 14 residues long. Germline V gives CDR1 MNHEY, CDR2 SVGAGI. The CDR3 loop reads CASSYSREARGYTF. The CDR3 DNA reads TGTGCCAGCAGTTACTCCCGAGAGGCCCGGGGCTACACCTTC.

This clonotype has ten or more counts. This chain uses TRBV5-8 with TRBJ2-5; D possibly uses TRBD1 or TRBD2 (5 bases each). Germline V lookup: CDR1 SGHTS, CDR2 YDEGEE. Trimming removed 0 bases from V and 4 bases from J, with 10 bases in between. The CDR3 length is 14 residues. The CDR3 DNA sequence: TGTGCCAGCAGCTTGGGAAGGGACGGAGAGACCCAGTACTTC. This encodes CASSLGRDGETQYF.

In this sample, this clonotype turned up many times. J is TRBJ2-1 and V is TRBV24-1, with a possible D match to TRBD2 (5 bases). This CDR3 spans 14 amino acids. In germline, CDR1 is KGHDR, CDR2 SFDVKD. V lost 6 bases and J lost 9, with 17 bases in between. Written as DNA, the CDR3 is TGTGCCACCAGTTCTCTCGGACTTCCCCTTGAGCAGTTCTTC. Translation gives CATSSLGLPLEQFF.

The J gene is TRBJ1-6, the V gene TRBV12-3 or TRBV12-4, with TRBD1 matching 8 bases. The CDR3 consists of 14 residues. J gave up 8 bases and V 4 bases, and 4 bases lay outside the gene matches. DNA for the CDR3: TGTGCCAGCAGTTCCGGGACAGGTTATTCACCCCTCCACTTT. It is translated as CASSSGTGYSPLHF.

This clonotype was picked up many times. This chain uses TRBV20-1 with TRBJ2-3; 11 bases match TRBD2. Per the germline V gene, CDR1 is DFQATT and CDR2 is SNEGSKA (reference sequence). The J segment lost 2 bases and the V segment lost 5 bases, leaving 3 bases of the junction unmatched. The CDR3 loop spans 14 amino acids. The DNA for the CDR3 is TGCAGTGCTGGGACTAGCGGATACACAGATACGCAGTATTTT. It yields the protein CSAGTSGYTDTQYF.

This clonotype showed up just once. The chain joins TRBV6-4 to TRBJ2-1; D is perhaps TRBD2 (5 bases). V was pared by 4 bases and J by 2 bases, with 12 bases between. This CDR3 is built from 15 residues. CDR1 is MRHNA, CDR2 SNTAGT, per germline. The CDR3 bases are TGTGCCAGCAGTGCAATTTTGGGAGCCTACAATGAGCAGTTCTTC. The encoded protein is CASSAILGAYNEQFF.

With regard to this clonotype: Sequence at one end of the junction differs from germline and may be a read error. The chain links TRBV7-9 to TRBJ2-7; D is possibly TRBD2 (5 bases). Germline V lookup: CDR1 SEHNR, CDR2 FQNEAQ (reference sequence). The length of the CDR3 is 12 residues. CDR3 coding DNA: TGTGCCAGCAGCACGAGGGAGTACGGGCAGTACTTC. Translating it yields CASSTREYGQYF. The full variable domain, with the rest looked up from reference TRBV7-9 and TRBJ2-7, is DTGVSQNPRHKITKRGQNVTFRCDPISEHNRLYWYRQTLGQGPEFLTYFQNEAQLEKSRLLSDRFSAERPKGSFSTLEIQRTEQGDSAMYLCASSTREYGQYFGPGTRLTVT.

This clonotype was seen many times. The gene calls are TRBV4-2 and TRBJ2-7; a weak D match, TRBD2 (6 bases). Germline CDR1 is LGHNA and CDR2 is YNFKEQ. The CDR3 is made up of 15 amino acids. V was cut by 5 bases and J by 5 bases, with 19 bases left in between. CDR3 residues: CASSSGLAVGHEQYF. DNA of the CDR3: TGTGCCAGCAGCTCGGGACTGGCTGTAGGGCACGAGCAGTACTTC.

This clonotype has only a few counts. The chain couples TRBV7-9 to TRBJ2-5; 10 bases are shared with TRBD2. Germline CDR1 reads SEHNR; CDR2 reads FQNEAQ (reference sequence). Germline trimming cut 1 base from V and 1 base from J; bases unmatched to any gene: 3. The length of the CDR3 is 16 residues. CDR3 nucleotides: TGTGCCAGCAGCTTAGGACCTAGCGGGAGCCAAGAGACCCAGTACTTC. Translation: CASSLGPSGSQETQYF. Full variable domain (outside the CDR3, taken from reference TRBV7-9 and TRBJ2-5): DTGVSQNPRHKITKRGQNVTFRCDPISEHNRLYWYRQTLGQGPEFLTYFQNEAQLEKSRLLSDRFSAERPKGSFSTLEIQRTEQGDSAMYLCASSLGPSGSQETQYFGPGTRLLVL.

The chain has TRBV29-1 and TRBJ2-4; no clear D gene. Germline CDR1 SQVTM, CDR2 ANQGSEA. V lost 4 bases and J lost 0, with 7 bases in between. The CDR3 contains 13 residues. In nucleotides, the CDR3 is TGCAGCGTTGCACCTCTAGCCAAAAACATTCAGTACTTC. It is translated as CSVAPLAKNIQYF. Drawing the rest from reference TRBV29-1 and TRBJ2-4, the complete variable domain is SAVISQKPSRDICQRGTSLTIQCQVDSQVTMMFWYRQQPGQSLTLIATANQGSEATYESGFVIDKFPISRPNLTFSTLTVSNMSPEDSSIYLCSVAPLAKNIQYFGAGTRLSVL.

This clonotype was detected only a few times. The chain joins TRBV2 to TRBJ2-1; no definite D call. Germline V CDR1 and CDR2: SNHLY, FYNNEI. This CDR3 comprises 11 residues. Trimming left V 7 bases short and J 4 bases short, with 5 bases between. The CDR3 nucleotides read TGTGCCAGCACGGCTTACAATGAGCAGTTCTTC. Amino acid sequence: CASTAYNEQFF. The whole variable domain, filled in from reference TRBV2 and TRBJ2-1, reads EPEVTQTPSHQVTQMGQEVILRCVPISNHLYFYWYRQILGQKVEFLVSFYNNEISEKSEIFDDQFSVERPDGSNFTLKIRSTKLEDSAMYFCASTAYNEQFFGPGTRLTVL.

This clonotype was seen at least ten times. The gene calls are TRBV7-2 and TRBJ2-2; D gene ambiguous. The CDR3 runs to 14 residues. Trimming left V 0 bases short and J 4 bases short, with 6 bases between. From germline, CDR1 is SGHTA and CDR2 FQGNSA. The CDR3 spells CASSLAVSTGELFF. The CDR3 DNA reads as TGTGCCAGCAGCTTAGCGGTCAGCACCGGGGAGCTGTTTTTT.

This clonotype was seen ten or more times. The gene calls are TRBV10-3 and TRBJ1-1; D unresolved. Trimming removed 0 bases from V and 8 bases from J, with 13 bases in between. CDR3 length equals 14 residues. CDR1 is ENHRY and CDR2 is SYGVKD in the germline V gene. As DNA, the CDR3 is TGTGCCATCAGTGAGTCGGGAATAATCACCGAAGCTTTCTTT. Translated, it gives CAISESGIITEAFF.